This T cell receptor beta chain was profiled in a study of shared clonotypes between healthy human individuals (dated by TCRdb to about 2020). In terms of the full investigation: The cohort included three men and two women between 18 and 49 years of age. Per donor, leukapheresis produced somewhere between about 0.94 and 9.5 billion PBMCs. For each donor, three plates each were used for CD4 naive and CD4 memory, two plates were used for CD8 naive, and one plate was used for CD8 memory. Libraries were prepared and TCR repertoires were sequenced by different laboratories using diverse techniques, in order to increase sequencing depth and limit assay-specific biases. To estimate repertoire size and how much clonotypes are shared between individuals, the study performed deep sequencing of blood TCR repertoires from roughly five healthy adults. General conclusions and limits of the study: Only blood was sampled, and tissue TCR repertoires likely differ from those in blood. Based on pairwise subsampling, the degree of clonotype sharing among donors was expected to be affected by sequencing depth. The small number of donors limited the genetic and exposure-history diversity represented. Compared with non-shared clonotypes, clonotypes shared by all four sorted-subset donors had higher generation probabilities. Rarefaction of sorted-subset datasets indicated incomplete sequencing despite the large sequencing depth. Naive subsets generally had larger estimated clonotype richness than memory subsets. Across a handful of donors, 4.5% to 6.5% of naive CD4, over 3% of naive CD8, 2% to 2.5% of memory CD4, and over 0.35% of memory CD8 clonotypes were shared.

Comment on this clone: Its antigen has not been determined. Base quality data are lacking; no much larger clone is found one base away.

From the cysteine through the phenylalanine, the CDR3 covers 15 amino acids. Of all the DNA, just the CDR3 is kept, 45 bases in frame from base 1. According to the germline V gene, CDR1 reads MDHEN and CDR2 reads SYDVKM. V lost 6 bases and J lost 1 base; the stretch between them is 15 bases long. Using the deep immunoSEQ assay, multiplex PCR amplified TCR CDR3 regions from genomic DNA. Extracted genomic DNA from each cell subset was distributed evenly across all wells of several immunoSEQ 96-well plates, and each plate was treated as a replicate. Each replicate PCR for sorted subsets received about 180 ng genomic DNA, equal to tens of thousands of T cell genomes. Purified libraries were quantified with a Qubit 3.0 fluorometer, sized on a Bioanalyzer 2100, and re-quantified with the KAPA Library Quantification kit. A separate single-read 150-cycle Illumina NextSeq 550 flow cell was used to sequence each immunoSEQ 96-well plate. The paper's data handling went like this. The immunoSEQ output contained only junctional sequences without quality scores, so filtering could not match that applied to full-length reads. Sequences were annotated with PyIR, a Python wrapper for IgBLAST v1.9, using IMGT germline references to assign V/J genes and CDR3. Reads were removed for weak V/J assignments (E-value above 1e-6), missing CDR3, stop codons, out-of-frame junctions, or ambiguous translated residues. A V3J clonotype was defined by an identical inferred V gene, J gene, and CDR3 amino acid sequence. Percentage overlap between repertoires was calculated by dividing the number of shared unique clonotypes by the size of the smaller repertoire. Richness of each repertoire was evaluated using RTK rarefaction, the Chao1 estimator, and Recon v2.1 estimates of unobserved clonotypes. OLGA was used to compute generation probabilities for all TCRbeta clonotypes that the gDNA method yielded from a handful of donors. Here the immuneACCESS table is served through TCRdb, limited to in-frame sequences with V and J called. Missing clones are a known gap in these copies; in checked studies unresolved V genes cover under half, and the rest lacks a known reason. V, J and clone size were drawn from that table, and D and trimming were deduced from the DNA. The table for this sample lists more than 900,000 clones; approximately 80% of them were counted only once. The ten largest clones take up 0.55% to 0.7% of the sample.

The donors were healthy, HIV-negative adults who had no recently reported acute infections or vaccinations. Every donor was a Caucasian adult living in Nashville, Tennessee, USA. CD4+ T cells were enriched through magnetic negative selection, after which naive cells were positively selected on CD45RA and the remaining negative fraction served as the memory subset. After blood collection by leukapheresis, PBMCs were isolated using Ficoll-Histopaque density gradient centrifugation and then cryopreserved in the vapor phase of liquid nitrogen. Purity and quantity of every magnetically sorted T cell population were checked by analytical flow cytometry. Genomic DNA was isolated from every sorted fraction and measured by UV absorbance on a Nanodrop 2000c.

The sequence links TRBV28 to TRBJ1-2; a tentative D match to TRBD1 spans 6 bases. The sample comprised memory CD4+ T cells from PBMCs. Read against the paper, the sample's cell subset or site label means: CD45RA-negative fraction. The origin of this receptor is a man between 18 and 29 years old in good health. Some clones in this sample may be carry-over from other donors' samples. The CDR3 has the sequence CASSQKVRGNYGYTF. The DNA is as follows: TGTGCCAGCAGCCAGAAAGTCAGGGGTAACTATGGCTACACCTTC.